The 18 T cell receptor beta chains listed next were all sequenced from one sample in a study of identical twins listed by TCRdb under 2016. To prepare the library, 5' RACE was applied. Sequencing was carried out with an Illumina HiSeq 2000. Clones were called with MiXCR by TCRdb after fastp trimmed the public reads at Q25, and only in-frame beta chains were retained. Identical CDR3 proteins give one entry, which carries the most common genes and DNA. The sample contains about 480,000 distinct CDR3 sequences, approximately 15% of them found a single time. Of the sample, 0.52% is held by the ten largest clones. These data were also filed under a second study, of yellow fever vaccine responses in identical twins.

Sequences were obtained from CD4+ T cells sorted from blood. The origin of the receptors is a young woman in good health.

This rearrangement joins TRBV20-1 to TRBJ2-7; TRBD2 is a possible D gene (6 bases). V lost 6 bases and J lost 3, with 12 bases in between. Germline V gene lookup returns CDR1 DFQATT and CDR2 SNEGSKA (reference sequence). The CDR3 runs to 12 residues. CDR3 nucleotide sequence: TGCAGTGCAAGGGACTGGAGCTACGAGCAGTACTTC. It specifies CSARDWSYEQYF.

This rearrangement joins TRBV7-8 to TRBJ2-7; unclear D gene. Germline assignment: CDR1 SGHVS and CDR2 FQNEAQ. The CDR3 is 15 amino acids. V was trimmed by 2 bases and J by 0 bases, leaving 11 bases between them. CDR3 sequence: CASSLQQISSYEQYF. CDR3 in DNA: TGTGCCAGCAGCTTACAACAGATAAGCTCCTACGAGCAGTACTTC.

A few counts support this clonotype. The CDR3 DNA is TGTGCCAGCAGCTCCAAACGGTTGGGGAACCCTTACCAAGAGACCCAGTACTTC. Translation: CASSSKRLGNPYQETQYF. The chain combines TRBV11-1 with TRBJ2-5; D uncertain. In germline, CDR1 is SGHAT, CDR2 FQDESV (reference sequence). V was trimmed by 4 bases and J by 0 bases, leaving 21 bases between them. The CDR3 is made up of 18 amino acids.

In its sample, this clonotype was seen a few times. The gene calls are TRBV7-2 and TRBJ2-4; TRBD1 aligns across 8 bases. The CDR3 totals 16 residues. Looked up from germline, CDR1 is SGHTA and CDR2 is FQGNSA. The V gene end was trimmed by 1 base and the J gene end by 1 base; junction bases not matched to a gene: 3. The CDR3 DNA is TGTGCCAGCAGCTTAGTTTGGGACAGGGCCAAAAACATTCAGTACTTC. This codes for CASSLVWDRAKNIQYF.

This chain joins TRBV29-1 and TRBJ2-3; 8 positions agree with TRBD2. The CDR3 spans 15 residues. Losses at the gene ends were 3 bases for V and 1 base for J; bases not matched to a gene: 6. Germline CDR1 is SQVTM and CDR2 is ANQGSEA. CDR3 coding DNA: TGCAGCGTTGATCGGGCTAGCGGGCGCACAGATACGCAGTATTTT. As protein: CSVDRASGRTDTQYF.

The table lists this clonotype with a few counts. This rearrangement joins TRBV19 to TRBJ2-7, with a possible D match to TRBD1 (7 bases). Trimming shortened V by 0 bases and J by 6 bases, and 9 bases separated the two germline ends. The CDR3 is 13 residues long. Germline lookup yields CDR1 LNHDA and CDR2 SQIVND (reference sequence). The CDR3 DNA sequence: TGTGCCAGTAGTATAGAGGAGGGGGCCGAGCAGTACTTC. Its protein product is CASSIEEGAEQYF.

The table lists this clonotype with a few counts. DNA for the CDR3: TGTGCCACCAGCAGAGGGGGGACTAAAAACAATGAGCAGTTCTTC. Amino acid sequence: CATSRGGTKNNEQFF. This chain joins TRBV15 and TRBJ2-1; TRBD2 matches at 7 bases. J was trimmed by 5 bases and V by 1 base; bases with no gene match: 5. The germline V gene encodes CDR1 LNHNV and CDR2 YYDKDF (reference sequence). The CDR3 spans 15 residues.

The chain uses TRBV5-1 and TRBJ2-7, with 9 bases identical to TRBD1. The CDR3 spans 15 residues. V shed 0 bases and J 4 bases; nucleotides not matched to a gene: 5. Germline CDR1 reads SGHRS; CDR2 reads YFSETQ. The CDR3 loop is CASSLAGQGIYEQYF. The CDR3 DNA follows: TGCGCCAGCAGCTTGGCGGGACAGGGAATTTACGAGCAGTACTTC.

This clonotype has only a few counts. This chain connects TRBV19 to TRBJ2-2, with unresolved D. The CDR3 has 14 residues. Germline values: CDR1 LNHDA, CDR2 SQIVND (reference sequence). Trimming shortened V by 6 bases and J by 5 bases, and 13 bases separated the two germline ends. The DNA for the CDR3 is TGTGCCAGTAGCCAAGGGAATCCTACCGGGGAGCTGTTTTTT. It yields the protein CASSQGNPTGELFF.

This clonotype was recorded a few times. The chain couples TRBV7-9 to TRBJ2-7, with TRBD2 matching 10 bases. The V segment lost 0 bases and the J segment 4 bases; nucleotides outside the gene matches: 3. Germline CDR1 reads SEHNR; CDR2 reads FQNEAQ (reference sequence). The CDR3 sequence is 15 residues long. CDR3 loop: CASSLAPLAGYEQYF. The CDR3 coding sequence is TGTGCCAGCAGCTTAGCCCCACTAGCGGGATACGAGCAGTACTTC.

This chain uses TRBV2 with TRBJ2-5; maybe TRBD2 (6 bases). The ends were cut back, 3 bases at V and 0 bases at J, with 8 bases in the middle. The CDR3 sequence is 14 residues long. Germline-derived CDR1 and CDR2 are SNHLY and FYNNEI. The CDR3 region has the DNA TGTGCCAGCAGTGATACGGGGGACCAAGAGACCCAGTACTTC. Translating it yields CASSDTGDQETQYF.

The table lists this clonotype with a few counts. The gene calls are TRBV5-6 and TRBJ2-2; TRBD2 agrees at 9 bases. V trimming: 4 bases; J trimming: 3 bases; junction bases outside the gene matches: 4. Germline lookup yields CDR1 SGHDT and CDR2 YYEEEE. The CDR3 has 15 residues. CDR3 DNA sequence: TGTGCCAGCAGCGTAGCGGGGGTAGACACCGGGGAGCTGTTTTTT. Translating it yields CASSVAGVDTGELFF.

About this clonotype itself: The junction departs from germline at one end; a sequencing error may be responsible. This sequence joins TRBV28 and TRBJ2-7; 10 nucleotides agree with TRBD1. The V gene's germline CDR1 is MDHEN and CDR2 SYDVKM. This CDR3 region has 18 residues. This chain's CDR3 is CACSLRGLRDRGSYEQYF. CDR3 DNA sequence: TGTGCCTGCAGTTTAAGAGGATTAAGGGACAGGGGCTCCTACGAGCAGTACTTC.

The V call is TRBV9, the J call TRBJ2-1; D perhaps matches TRBD1 (5 bases). Germline V gives CDR1 SGDLS, CDR2 YYNGEE. Trimming took 4 bases from V and 0 from J, leaving 11 bases between them. There are 15 residues in the CDR3. This CDR3 reads CASSRGGASYNEQFF. Here the CDR3 DNA reads TGTGCCAGCAGCAGGGGTGGGGCCTCCTACAATGAGCAGTTCTTC.

There are a few counts of this clonotype. V gene TRBV7-2 combines with J gene TRBJ2-7, with TRBD2 matching 14 bases. The V and J ends lost 5 bases and 0 bases, in that order; junction bases with no gene match: 6. The CDR3 totals 17 residues. The germline V gene has CDR1 SGHTA and CDR2 FQGNSA. In nucleotides, the CDR3 is TGTGCCAGCAGCCGGACTAGCGGGGGGTCCTTCTCCTACGAGCAGTACTTC. Translated: CASSRTSGGSFSYEQYF.

The rearrangement links TRBV6-1 to TRBJ1-1; tentatively, D is TRBD1 (6 bases). CDR3 length: 15 residues. V gave up 6 bases and J gave up 1 base, with 15 bases separating them. Germline lookup yields CDR1 MNHNS and CDR2 SASEGT. CDR3 nucleotide sequence: TGTGCCAGCAGCCGTCGTTGGGGGGCGAACACTGAAGCTTTCTTT. Translated, it gives CASSRRWGANTEAFF.

This clonotype was counted many times. The V call is TRBV12-3 or TRBV12-4, the J call TRBJ2-3; no reliable D call. CDR3 length: 15 amino acids. V gave up 8 bases and J gave up 0 bases, with 15 bases separating them. The CDR3 reads CASGGNSLSTDTQYF. CDR3 nucleotides: TGTGCCAGCGGCGGCAACTCCCTTAGCACAGATACGCAGTATTTT.

The rearrangement joins TRBV2 to TRBJ2-5; D uncertain. CDR3 length: 14 residues. The ends were cut back, 4 bases at V and 5 bases at J, with 14 bases in the middle. In germline, CDR1 is SNHLY, CDR2 FYNNEI. The CDR3 is CASSGVSIRETQYF. The CDR3 bases are TGTGCCAGCAGTGGTGTATCGATTCGGGAGACCCAGTACTTC.